These 24 T cell receptor beta chains came from one sample sequenced in a study of T cells in localized non-small cell lung cancer. Produced via immunoSEQ multiplex PCR; TCRdb's table is partial and in-frame only. The repertoire consists of 64,000 or so clones, with under 90% occurring once and the leading ten covering about 2.1%. The material sequenced was peripheral blood, taken before any cancer treatment. Every receptor here comes from a woman aged 35-75 years with stage I lung adenocarcinoma.

This chain joins TRBV9 and TRBJ1-2; D is undetermined. Trimming removed 0 bases from V and 7 bases from J, with 7 bases in between. CDR3 length: 12 amino acids. Germline values: CDR1 SGDLS, CDR2 YYNGEE. The CDR3 here is CASSVAGFGYTF. The CDR3 region has the DNA TGTGCCAGCAGCGTAGCAGGTTTTGGCTACACCTTC.

V usage is TRBV5-1 and J usage is TRBJ2-7, with TRBD1 matching 9 bases. V shed 4 bases and J 4 bases; nucleotides not matched to a gene: 9. CDR1 and CDR2 from the germline V gene are SGHRS and YFSETQ. The length of the CDR3 is 15 residues. CDR3 loop: CASSPPGTGPYEQYF. For the CDR3, the DNA is TGCGCCAGCAGCCCCCCCGGGACAGGGCCTTACGAGCAGTACTTC.

CDR3 DNA: TGCGCCAGCAGCCCTCGACAGGGGCCCCTAGAGCGGGAGACCCAGTACTTC. It is translated as CASSPRQGPLERETQYF. The chain has TRBV4-3 and TRBJ2-5, with TRBD1 matching 8 bases. The CDR3 contains 17 residues. The ends lost 4 bases at V and 5 bases at J; junction bases unmatched: 15. In germline, CDR1 is LGHNA, CDR2 YSLEER.

This rearrangement joins TRBV9 to TRBJ2-3; D assignment may be TRBD1 or TRBD2 (5 bases each). Between the trimmed V and J ends, which lost 4 bases and 1 base, there was a span of 13 bases. The CDR3 totals 15 residues. Germline assignment: CDR1 SGDLS and CDR2 YYNGEE. The DNA of the CDR3 is TGTGCCAGCAGCCCGTGGGACGGGGGCACAGATACGCAGTATTTT. This sequence encodes CASSPWDGGTDTQYF.

The chain links TRBV6-1 to TRBJ2-1; D is undetermined. Trimming removed 8 bases from V and 4 bases from J, with 9 bases in between. The CDR3 length is 12 residues. Per germline, CDR1 MNHNS and CDR2 SASEGT. The CDR3 DNA sequence: TGTGCCAGCGCTAGGGATTACAATGAGCAGTTCTTC. Protein sequence: CASARDYNEQFF.

The rearrangement uses TRBV6-5 and TRBJ1-1; D gene ambiguous. This CDR3 has 13 residues. The V end was cut by 2 bases, the J end by 1 base, with 5 bases between. Germline CDR1 and CDR2: MNHEY and SVGAGI. CDR3 in amino acids: CASSYGGNTEAFF. CDR3 bases: TGTGCCAGCAGTTACGGTGGGAACACTGAAGCTTTCTTT.

V usage is TRBV6-5 and J usage is TRBJ1-5; D not resolved. Germline V gene sequence: CDR1 MNHEY, CDR2 SVGAGI. Between the trimmed V and J ends, which lost 6 bases and 2 bases, there was a span of 14 bases. The CDR3 spans 15 residues. Here the CDR3 reads CASSLKGGGNQPQHF. CDR3 sequence (DNA): TGTGCCAGCAGCCTCAAGGGTGGTGGCAATCAGCCCCAGCATTTT.

V is TRBV28 and J is TRBJ1-1, with a tentative D call TRBD1 (6 bases). The CDR3 is 12 amino acids. With 6 bases removed from V and 9 bases from J, the gap between germline ends came to 14 bases. The germline gives CDR1 MDHEN, CDR2 SYDVKM. DNA of the CDR3: TGTGCCAGCAGCCCACAGAGGGGGAAAGCTTTCTTT. Encoded protein: CASSPQRGKAFF.

This clone was seen a few times. The V and J genes are TRBV5-4 and TRBJ1-1; TRBD1 agrees at 7 bases. In germline, CDR1 is SGHNT, CDR2 YYREEE (reference sequence). The J segment lost 5 bases and the V segment lost 9 bases, leaving 16 bases of the junction unmatched. The CDR3 runs to 15 residues. In DNA form, the CDR3 reads TGTGCCACCCTCCCAATCGAGGGGGCGATAACTGAAGCTTTCTTT. It yields the protein CATLPIEGAITEAFF.

The V call is TRBV6-6, the J call TRBJ2-1, with 8 positions matching TRBD2. The CDR3 covers 15 residues. Looked up from germline, CDR1 is MNHNY and CDR2 is SVGAGI (reference sequence). V gave up 5 bases and J gave up 10 bases; unmatched junction bases: 13. CDR3 region: CASSGLSSGREEQFF. Here the CDR3 DNA reads TGTGCCAGCAGTGGACTGTCTAGCGGGCGGGAGGAGCAGTTCTTC.

J is TRBJ2-3 and V is TRBV9; D remains ambiguous. From germline, CDR1 is SGDLS and CDR2 YYNGEE. Trimming removed 2 bases at V and 2 bases at J, with 6 bases between. The CDR3 runs to 13 residues. CDR3 in DNA: TGTGCCAGCAGCGTCACTAACACAGATACGCAGTATTTT. The encoded protein is CASSVTNTDTQYF.

The chain uses TRBV5-6 and TRBJ2-7; D call uncertain. The germline CDR1 and CDR2 sequences are SGHDT and YYEEEE. Trimming cost V 4 bases and J 0 bases, with 14 bases left between them. The CDR3 extends over 15 amino acids. The CDR3 protein is CASSPRPSSSYEQYF. As DNA, the CDR3 is TGTGCCAGCAGCCCCCGACCCAGCAGCTCCTACGAGCAGTACTTC.

Only one count was recorded for this clone. The chain joins TRBV6-1 to TRBJ2-3, with 7 bases identical to TRBD1. CDR1 MNHNS and CDR2 SASEGT come from the germline V gene. Trimming at V came to 8 bases and at J to 2 bases, leaving 7 bases not matched to a gene. There are 14 residues in the CDR3. The CDR3 nucleotides read TGTGCCAGCTTCCTGGGACAGCCCACAGATACGCAGTATTTT. Translated: CASFLGQPTDTQYF.

This chain uses TRBV5-4 with TRBJ2-2; weak D call: TRBD1 (6 bases). CDR1 is SGHNT, CDR2 YYREEE, per germline (reference sequence). The CDR3 runs 14 residues. V shed 4 bases and J shed 1 base, with 8 bases lying between them. CDR3 in DNA: TGTGCCAGCAGCACGGGACAGAACACCGGGGAGCTGTTTTTT. Amino acid sequence: CASSTGQNTGELFF.

The gene calls are TRBV11-1 and TRBJ1-1; D not certain. The germline V gene encodes CDR1 SGHAT and CDR2 FQDESV (reference sequence). The CDR3 is 16 residues long. Trimming stripped 1 base from V and 4 bases from J, with 16 bases between. This CDR3 reads CASSLVPPLVGTEAFF. The CDR3 bases are TGTGCCAGCAGCTTAGTGCCCCCTTTGGTGGGCACTGAAGCTTTCTTT.

The chain is built from TRBV6-5 and TRBJ2-1; D is unclear. With 6 bases removed from V and 10 bases from J, the gap between germline ends came to 10 bases. The CDR3 covers 11 residues. Germline CDR1 MNHEY, CDR2 SVGAGI. CDR3 bases: TGTGCCAGCAGCCTACGGAGAGAGCAGTTCTTC. It is translated as CASSLRREQFF.

This rearrangement joins TRBV9 to TRBJ2-6; D remains unclear. V was shortened by 0 bases and J by 0 bases, with 1 base between the two germline ends. The length of the CDR3 is 14 residues. CDR1 and CDR2 from the germline V gene are SGDLS and YYNGEE. CDR3 nucleotides: TGTGCCAGCAGCGTAGGCTCTGGGGCCAACGTCCTGACTTTC. Translating gives CASSVGSGANVLTF.

This clone came up a few times. The J gene is TRBJ2-7, the V gene TRBV5-1; D ambiguous. The CDR3 consists of 13 residues. Per germline, CDR1 SGHRS and CDR2 YFSETQ. V was trimmed by 6 bases and J by 1 base, leaving 11 bases between them. The CDR3 region is CASKEPSSYEQYF. DNA of the CDR3: TGCGCCAGCAAGGAGCCCTCGTCCTACGAGCAGTACTTC.

This clone was counted only a few times. This sequence joins TRBV6-1 and TRBJ1-6, with 7 bases fitting TRBD1. The germline CDR1 and CDR2 sequences are MNHNS and SASEGT. The V segment lost 1 base and the J segment 11 bases; nucleotides outside the gene matches: 2. This CDR3 spans 13 amino acids. The DNA for the CDR3 is TGTGCCAGCAGTGAAGGGCAGGGGGCACCCCTCCACTTT. This encodes CASSEGQGAPLHF.

Details on this clone: At one boundary the junction diverges from the germline segment, which might be a read error. This chain uses TRBV2 with TRBJ2-7, with 7 bases identical to TRBD1. CDR1 and CDR2 from the germline V gene are SNHLY and FYNNEI. This CDR3 is 11 amino acids long. In nucleotides, the CDR3 is TGTGCCAGCAGCGGGGAAGGACAGGCAGGCTTC. It encodes CASSGEGQAGF.

The V gene is TRBV28, the J gene TRBJ1-2; D gene unclear. Germline V gene sequence: CDR1 MDHEN, CDR2 SYDVKM. CDR3 length: 15 amino acids. With 4 bases removed from V and 4 bases from J, the gap between germline ends came to 16 bases. DNA of the CDR3: TGTGCCAGCAGTTCACCCTCCCGGTCCTTCTATGGCTACACCTTC. Translating it yields CASSSPSRSFYGYTF.

The chain carries TRBV7-3 and TRBJ2-1; D is unclear. The germline V gene has CDR1 SGHTA and CDR2 FQGTGA. CDR3 length: 12 residues. Trimming removed 5 bases at V and 7 bases at J, with 9 bases between. The CDR3, as DNA: TGTGCCAGCAGCGCCCAGACAAATGAGCAGTTCTTC. It is translated as CASSAQTNEQFF. Based on the CDR3 plus reference TRBV7-3 and TRBJ2-1, the full variable domain is GAGVSQTPSNKVTEKGKYVELRCDPISGHTALYWYRQSLGQGPEFLIYFQGTGAADDSGLPNDRFFAVRPEGSVSTLKIQRTERGDSAVYLCASSAQTNEQFFGPGTRLTVL.

The V gene is TRBV9, the J gene TRBJ2-1, with D uncertain. Trimming left V 0 bases short and J 8 bases short, with 9 bases between. CDR1 and CDR2 (germline): SGDLS, YYNGEE. The CDR3 loop spans 13 amino acids. CDR3 sequence: CASSVVGRDEQFF. In nucleotides, the CDR3 is TGTGCCAGCAGCGTAGTCGGAAGGGATGAGCAGTTCTTC.

The rearrangement links TRBV9 to TRBJ2-1; perhaps D is TRBD1 or TRBD2 (6 bases each). CDR1 and CDR2 (germline): SGDLS, YYNGEE. V was shortened by 0 bases and J by 7 bases, with 14 bases between the two germline ends. The CDR3 is made up of 15 amino acids. The CDR3 DNA follows: TGTGCCAGCAGCGTAGTGGGGGGCCCTCTGAATGAGCAGTTCTTC. Translation: CASSVVGGPLNEQFF.